These T cell receptor beta chains were read from a single sample in a study of control samples from healthy donors and cancer patients. Sequenced by immunoSEQ multiplex PCR; TCRdb stores in-frame clones only, minus some. The table has tens of thousands of clones, around 84% seen once; the top ten hold 2.5% to 3.5%. Sequencing input: PBMCs. The receptor source for this set is a woman between 50 and 59 years old with lung cancer. Each CDR3 is given with its conserved first and last residue. A D gene is named only where the DNA matches it firmly. Rows may omit the clone size; those that give it use once, few, many or a size class.

clone size: -; V gene: TRBV5-6; D gene: TRBD1; J gene: TRBJ2-1; CDR3 protein: CASSPRTGGSLLYNEQFF; CDR3 DNA: TGTGCCAGCAGCCCGCGGACAGGGGGCTCTTTACTATACAATGAGCAGTTCTTC
clone size: once; V gene: TRBV12-3/TRBV12-4; D gene: -; J gene: TRBJ2-5; CDR3 protein: CASSLEGETQYF; CDR3 DNA: TGTGCCAGCAGTTTAGAGGGTGAGACCCAGTACTTC
clone size: -; V gene: TRBV5-1; D gene: -; J gene: TRBJ2-3; CDR3 protein: CASSPLGITDTQYF; CDR3 DNA: TGCGCCAGCAGCCCCCTGGGCATCACAGATACGCAGTATTTT
clone size: -; V gene: TRBV19; D gene: -; J gene: TRBJ1-1; CDR3 protein: CASSPDGHTEAFF; CDR3 DNA: TGTGCCAGTAGTCCAGACGGACACACTGAAGCTTTCTTT
clone size: once; V gene: TRBV4-1; D gene: -; J gene: TRBJ2-2; CDR3 protein: CASSQVRGNTGELFF; CDR3 DNA: TGCGCCAGCAGCCAAGTTCGAGGGAACACCGGGGAGCTGTTTTTT
clone size: -; V gene: TRBV7-2; D gene: -; J gene: TRBJ1-3; CDR3 protein: CASSKTVSSGNTIYF; CDR3 DNA: TGTGCCAGCAGCAAGACCGTTTCCTCTGGAAACACCATATATTTT
clone size: -; V gene: TRBV3-1/TRBV3-2; D gene: -; J gene: TRBJ2-3; CDR3 protein: CASSLGGDTQYF; CDR3 DNA: TGTGCCAGCAGCCTAGGTGGAGATACGCAGTATTTT
clone size: -; V gene: TRBV2; D gene: TRBD1; J gene: TRBJ1-1; CDR3 protein: CASSEQQGIEAFF; CDR3 DNA: TGTGCCAGCAGTGAACAACAGGGGATTGAAGCTTTCTTT
clone size: -; V gene: TRBV29-1; D gene: TRBD1; J gene: TRBJ1-2; CDR3 protein: CSVERPRTGYGYTF; CDR3 DNA: TGCAGCGTTGAACGTCCTCGGACAGGGTATGGCTACACCTTC
clone size: few; V gene: TRBV24-1; D gene: TRBD1; J gene: TRBJ2-7; CDR3 protein: CATGQAYEQYF; CDR3 DNA: TGTGCCACAGGACAGGCCTACGAGCAGTACTTC
clone size: -; V gene: TRBV29-1; D gene: -; J gene: TRBJ1-1; CDR3 protein: CSVRGSLNTEAFF; CDR3 DNA: TGCAGCGTTAGGGGCTCTCTGAACACTGAAGCTTTCTTT
clone size: -; V gene: TRBV9; D gene: TRBD1; J gene: TRBJ1-2; CDR3 protein: CASRGDSYGYTF; CDR3 DNA: TGTGCCAGCAGGGGGGACAGCTACGGCTACACCTTC
clone size: -; V gene: TRBV28; D gene: TRBD2; J gene: TRBJ2-3; CDR3 protein: CASSTSLAGSTDTQYF; CDR3 DNA: TGTGCCAGCAGTACCTCACTAGCGGGGAGCACAGATACGCAGTATTTT
clone size: -; V gene: TRBV9; D gene: -; J gene: TRBJ1-2; CDR3 protein: CASSGGGYQSNYGYTF; CDR3 DNA: TGTGCCAGCAGCGGCGGGGGGTACCAATCTAACTATGGCTACACCTTC
clone size: -; V gene: TRBV2; D gene: -; J gene: TRBJ2-7; CDR3 protein: CASQQVSYEQYF; CDR3 DNA: TGTGCCAGCCAACAGGTCTCCTACGAGCAGTACTTC
clone size: -; V gene: TRBV29-1; D gene: TRBD1; J gene: TRBJ1-1; CDR3 protein: CSVEIGGGGTEAFF; CDR3 DNA: TGCAGCGTTGAGATAGGAGGGGGCGGCACTGAAGCTTTCTTT
clone size: -; V gene: TRBV11-3; D gene: -; J gene: TRBJ2-3; CDR3 protein: CASSPSGVDTQYF; CDR3 DNA: TGTGCCAGCTCCCCATCCGGGGTCGATACGCAGTATTTT
clone size: -; V gene: TRBV5-1; D gene: -; J gene: TRBJ1-1; CDR3 protein: CASSSEQRNTEAFF; CDR3 DNA: TGCGCCAGCAGCTCGGAGCAACGGAACACTGAAGCTTTCTTT
clone size: -; V gene: TRBV27; D gene: TRBD1; J gene: TRBJ1-5; CDR3 protein: CASSSGQGRQPQHF; CDR3 DNA: TGTGCCAGCAGTTCCGGACAGGGAAGGCAGCCCCAGCATTTT
clone size: -; V gene: TRBV7-2; D gene: -; J gene: TRBJ1-2; CDR3 protein: CASSISTGGYGYTF; CDR3 DNA: TGTGCCAGCAGCATATCCACCGGGGGCTATGGCTACACCTTC
clone size: once; V gene: TRBV6-1; D gene: -; J gene: TRBJ2-4; CDR3 protein: CASSELGGGLAKNIQYF; CDR3 DNA: TGTGCCAGCAGTGAACTGGGCGGGGGCCTAGCCAAAAACATTCAGTACTTC
clone size: -; V gene: TRBV7-9; D gene: -; J gene: TRBJ1-2; CDR3 protein: CASSPGGGASYGYTF; CDR3 DNA: TGTGCCAGCAGCCCTGGGGGCGGGGCTAGCTATGGCTACACCTTC
clone size: -; V gene: TRBV27; D gene: -; J gene: TRBJ1-1; CDR3 protein: CASSLIGNTEAFF; CDR3 DNA: TGTGCCAGCAGTTTGATCGGGAACACTGAAGCTTTCTTT
clone size: -; V gene: TRBV9; D gene: -; J gene: TRBJ2-2; CDR3 protein: CASSHNRDSSGTGELFF; CDR3 DNA: TGTGCCAGCAGTCACAACCGGGACTCCTCGGGCACCGGGGAGCTGTTTTTT
clone size: few; V gene: TRBV7-8; D gene: -; J gene: TRBJ1-2; CDR3 protein: CASSLGGGYTF; CDR3 DNA: TGTGCCAGCAGCTTAGGCGGAGGCTACACCTTC
clone size: -; V gene: TRBV5-1; D gene: -; J gene: TRBJ2-7; CDR3 protein: CASSPSGRSYEQYF; CDR3 DNA: TGCGCCAGCAGCCCGTCGGGACGTTCCTACGAGCAGTACTTC
clone size: -; V gene: TRBV18; D gene: -; J gene: TRBJ1-2; CDR3 protein: CASSPPTGLGYTF; CDR3 DNA: TGTGCCAGCTCACCACCTACAGGCCTCGGCTACACCTTC
clone size: once; V gene: TRBV6-2/TRBV6-3; D gene: -; J gene: TRBJ1-2; CDR3 protein: CASSLGGNYGYTF; CDR3 DNA: TGTGCCAGCAGCCTCGGGGGGAACTATGGCTACACCTTC
clone size: -; V gene: TRBV3-1/TRBV3-2; D gene: -; J gene: TRBJ1-1; CDR3 protein: CASSQEYRAGATEAFF; CDR3 DNA: TGTGCCAGCAGCCAAGAGTACAGGGCTGGGGCCACTGAAGCTTTCTTT
clone size: -; V gene: TRBV30; D gene: TRBD1; J gene: TRBJ1-1; CDR3 protein: CAWGFQGAGTEAFF; CDR3 DNA: TGTGCCTGGGGATTTCAGGGGGCAGGCACTGAAGCTTTCTTT
clone size: -; V gene: TRBV19; D gene: TRBD1; J gene: TRBJ2-7; CDR3 protein: CASSIANLRDRDGEQYF; CDR3 DNA: TGTGCCAGTAGTATAGCGAACCTCCGGGACAGGGATGGCGAGCAGTACTTC
clone size: -; V gene: TRBV4-1; D gene: -; J gene: TRBJ1-5; CDR3 protein: CASSQLGPPLYSNQPQHF; CDR3 DNA: TGCGCCAGCAGCCAACTAGGGCCCCCTCTTTATAGCAATCAGCCCCAGCATTTT
clone size: -; V gene: TRBV20-1; D gene: -; J gene: TRBJ1-1; CDR3 protein: CSAPKGTEAFF; CDR3 DNA: TGCAGTGCCCCAAAGGGCACTGAAGCTTTCTTT
clone size: -; V gene: TRBV6-2/TRBV6-3; D gene: -; J gene: TRBJ1-6; CDR3 protein: CASSQKANSPLHF; CDR3 DNA: TGTGCCAGCAGTCAGAAGGCTAATTCACCCCTCCACTTT
clone size: -; V gene: TRBV28; D gene: -; J gene: TRBJ2-1; CDR3 protein: CASSLFTYNEQFF; CDR3 DNA: TGTGCCAGCAGTTTATTCACGTACAATGAGCAGTTCTTC
clone size: once; V gene: TRBV4-3; D gene: -; J gene: TRBJ1-6; CDR3 protein: CASSQEGGPGSPLHF; CDR3 DNA: TGCGCCAGCAGCCAAGAAGGCGGGCCCGGGTCACCCCTCCACTTT
clone size: -; V gene: TRBV6-5; D gene: -; J gene: TRBJ1-5; CDR3 protein: CACNTGSNQPQHF; CDR3 DNA: TGTGCCTGTAATACAGGTAGCAATCAGCCCCAGCATTTT
clone size: -; V gene: TRBV5-1; D gene: TRBD1; J gene: TRBJ2-2; CDR3 protein: CASSLAPGQGGSGELFF; CDR3 DNA: TGCGCCAGCAGCTTGGCCCCAGGACAGGGTGGGTCCGGGGAGCTGTTTTTT
clone size: -; V gene: TRBV10-3; D gene: TRBD2; J gene: TRBJ2-3; CDR3 protein: CAISEKPTSGGDTQYF; CDR3 DNA: TGTGCCATCAGTGAGAAACCAACGAGCGGGGGGGATACGCAGTATTTT
clone size: -; V gene: TRBV29-1; D gene: TRBD1; J gene: TRBJ1-1; CDR3 protein: CSVEDRFEAFF; CDR3 DNA: TGCAGCGTAGAGGACAGGTTTGAAGCTTTCTTT
clone size: -; V gene: TRBV5-1; D gene: -; J gene: TRBJ2-3; CDR3 protein: CASSLGSGVTDTQYF; CDR3 DNA: TGCGCCAGCAGCTTAGGGTCCGGGGTCACAGATACGCAGTATTTT
clone size: -; V gene: TRBV20-1; D gene: -; J gene: TRBJ1-2; CDR3 protein: CSASAGAVANYGYTF; CDR3 DNA: TGCAGTGCTAGTGCAGGGGCCGTGGCTAACTATGGCTACACCTTC
clone size: -; V gene: TRBV29-1; D gene: -; J gene: TRBJ2-5; CDR3 protein: CSASQASETQYF; CDR3 DNA: TGCAGCGCATCACAAGCGTCGGAGACCCAGTACTTC
clone size: -; V gene: TRBV10-1; D gene: -; J gene: TRBJ2-1; CDR3 protein: CASSPAYPHEQFF; CDR3 DNA: TGCGCCAGCAGTCCAGCATATCCACATGAGCAGTTCTTC
clone size: -; V gene: TRBV19; D gene: -; J gene: TRBJ1-1; CDR3 protein: CASLGGVTEVFF; CDR3 DNA: TGTGCCAGTCTCGGGGGTGTCACTGAAGTTTTCTTT
clone size: once; V gene: TRBV18; D gene: -; J gene: TRBJ1-1; CDR3 protein: CASSPGGVPTEAFF; CDR3 DNA: TGTGCCAGCTCACCAGGGGGAGTTCCCACTGAAGCTTTCTTT
clone size: once; V gene: TRBV10-3; D gene: TRBD1; J gene: TRBJ1-1; CDR3 protein: CAIRDRVDTEAFF; CDR3 DNA: TGTGCCATCAGGGACAGGGTAGATACTGAAGCTTTCTTT
clone size: -; V gene: TRBV18; D gene: -; J gene: TRBJ2-1; CDR3 protein: CASSRLVAGNSYNEQFF; CDR3 DNA: TGTGCCAGCTCACGTCTAGTTGCTGGAAATTCCTACAATGAGCAGTTCTTC
clone size: -; V gene: TRBV19; D gene: -; J gene: TRBJ1-1; CDR3 protein: CASSMKGRTEAFF; CDR3 DNA: TGTGCCAGTAGTATGAAGGGAAGAACTGAAGCTTTCTTT
clone size: -; V gene: TRBV6-5; D gene: -; J gene: TRBJ1-1; CDR3 protein: CASSRTFWDTEAFF; CDR3 DNA: TGTGCCAGCAGCCGGACATTTTGGGACACTGAAGCTTTCTTT
clone size: -; V gene: TRBV12-3/TRBV12-4; D gene: -; J gene: TRBJ1-1; CDR3 protein: CASTGQYAEAFF; CDR3 DNA: TGTGCCAGCACCGGACAGTACGCTGAAGCTTTCTTT
clone size: -; V gene: TRBV6-2/TRBV6-3; D gene: -; J gene: TRBJ2-1; CDR3 protein: CASSPIRGALYNEQFF; CDR3 DNA: TGTGCCAGCAGTCCCATTAGGGGGGCTCTCTACAATGAGCAGTTCTTC
clone size: -; V gene: TRBV3-1/TRBV3-2; D gene: -; J gene: TRBJ1-6; CDR3 protein: CASSHAANYNSPLHF; CDR3 DNA: TGTGCCAGCAGCCATGCCGCGAACTATAATTCACCCCTCCACTTT
clone size: -; V gene: TRBV28; D gene: -; J gene: TRBJ1-2; CDR3 protein: CASRSDSAGSNYGYTF; CDR3 DNA: TGTGCCAGCAGGTCGGACAGTGCCGGGTCTAACTATGGCTACACCTTC